The T cell receptor beta chain under discussion was sequenced for a study of T-cell memory formation after mild COVID-19. Losses at the gene ends were 5 bases for V and 0 bases for J; bases not matched to a gene: 11. The CDR3 runs 16 residues. CDR1 SQVTM and CDR2 ANQGSEA come from the germline V gene. As concerns this clonotype: Antigen: not known.

Study findings and constraints: Cross-reactive memory appears to have joined, as suggested by some responding clones showing up in pre-infection memory.

One entry per CDR3 protein results from TCRdb running MiXCR on the 5' RACE reads. Among about 440,000 distinct CDR3 sequences listed, about 20% were seen once. The TCR originated in an adult woman who had mild COVID-19 (a few samples of this study predate the infection). Cell type and time point are not known. The material sequenced was PBMCs or a T cell subset sorted from them (not recorded which). The chain joins TRBV29-1 to TRBJ1-2; 8 bases match TRBD1. CDR3 bases: TGCAGCGTTCCGAGGGGGACAGGAAAAGCTAACTATGGCTACACCTTC. Translation gives CSVPRGTGKANYGYTF.